This T cell receptor (beta chain) was recovered during a study of graft-versus-host responses after intestinal transplantation. Background on the study: Anti-thymocyte globulin induction, then tacrolimus and steroids for roughly 3 years, went to all recipients.

Study-wide findings and caveats: High graft-versus-host to host-versus-graft T cell clonal ratios marked allografts of patients with graft-donor macrochimerism. Some GvH clones appeared in ileal mucosa or blood before recipient bone marrow.

Germline V gene data show CDR1 as MNHEY and CDR2 as SMNVEV (reference sequence). V was pared by 3 bases and J by 4 bases, with 9 bases between. This CDR3 contains 13 residues. TCRdb keeps only in-frame clones here, not all; method: immunoSEQ multiplex PCR. The profile shows about 47,000 clones, approximately 92% of them singletons. Comments on this clone: The antigen is undetermined.

V usage is TRBV27 and J usage is TRBJ1-1, with D hard to call. This receptor was identified in a human patient who received an intestinal transplant, so some T cells may come from the graft donor. This specimen was PBMCs, taken 750 to 850 days after a first intestinal transplant, on the day of a second. The CDR3 region is CASSLGLSTEAFF. CDR3 DNA sequence: TGTGCCAGCAGTTTGGGATTATCCACTGAAGCTTTCTTT.